Listed below are T cell receptor beta chains from one sample, sequenced in a study of CD4+ T cells in melanoma. Profiled with immunoSEQ multiplex PCR; TCRdb holds only in-frame clones, not every one. This sample carries 50,000 to 60,000 clones, approximately 70% of them seen once, and the ten largest clones take 4.5% to 6%. The material sequenced was tumor tissue. These receptor sequences come from a human donor with melanoma. Both conserved end residues are part of each CDR3. The D gene is left open where the match is weak. For some rows the clone size is stated as once, few or many, or as a class when expanded; others skip it.

clone_size j_call v_call d_call cdr3_nt cdr3_aa
many TRBJ1-2 TRBV7-9 NA TGTGCCAGCAGGAAGGACAGTAACTATGGCTACACCTTC CASRKDSNYGYTF
NA TRBJ2-7 TRBV4-1 NA TGCGCCAGCAGCCAAGCGGGGCAGGCCGGGGAGCAGTACTTC CASSQAGQAGEQYF
NA TRBJ1-2 TRBV12-5 NA TGTGCTAGTGGTTTAATGGGGGCAGGTGGCTACACCTTC CASGLMGAGGYTF
NA TRBJ2-1 TRBV14 TRBD1 TGTGCCAGCAGCCAATGGCGGACAGGGTTGAATGAGCAGTTCTTC CASSQWRTGLNEQFF
NA TRBJ2-5 TRBV10-2 TRBD2 TGCGCCAGCAGTGAGAAACTAGCGGGGACCCAGTACTTC CASSEKLAGTQYF
NA TRBJ2-7 TRBV6-6 NA TGTGCCAGCAGTTACCGGGGGTCTCTCTACGAGCAGTACTTC CASSYRGSLYEQYF
NA TRBJ2-7 TRBV7-6 NA TGTGCCAGCAGCTTAGAGGACGGGCGCTCCTACGAGCAGTACTTC CASSLEDGRSYEQYF
NA TRBJ1-2 TRBV5-1 NA TGCGCCAGCAGCCTAGACAGACCCTATGGCTACACCTTC CASSLDRPYGYTF
NA TRBJ1-5 TRBV30 NA TGTGCCTGGAGTGTAGAACAGGTCAATCAGCCCCAGCATTTT CAWSVEQVNQPQHF
few TRBJ1-6 TRBV7-9 NA TGTGCCAGCAGCTTAGCTCCAGGGATCGCCTCTAATTCACCCCTCCACTTT CASSLAPGIASNSPLHF
NA TRBJ1-6 TRBV5-5 NA TGTGCCAGCAGCTTGGATAGATTCGGCAGGATGAATTCACCCCTCCACTTT CASSLDRFGRMNSPLHF
few TRBJ2-7 TRBV6-5 NA TGTGCCAGCAGTTACAACGACAGGCGCGAGCAGTACTTC CASSYNDRREQYF
NA TRBJ1-2 TRBV30 NA TGTGCCTGGAGTGGAAGGGCAGAAATTCATGGCTACACCTTC CAWSGRAEIHGYTF
NA TRBJ1-1 TRBV19 NA TGTGCCAGTAGTCCGGGGGGCACTGAAGCTTTCTTT CASSPGGTEAFF
NA TRBJ2-3 TRBV7-2 NA TGTGCCAGCAGCTTAAATGCCGTCCCAGATACGCAGTATTTT CASSLNAVPDTQYF
many TRBJ2-3 TRBV7-9 TRBD1 TGTGCCAGCAGCCCGGGACAGTATAGCACAGATACGCAGTATTTT CASSPGQYSTDTQYF
NA TRBJ1-2 TRBV6-5 NA TGTGCCAGCAGCCCTCGACGAATTTATGGCTACACCTTC CASSPRRIYGYTF
NA TRBJ2-3 TRBV11-2 NA TGTGCCAGCAGCTTAACCCGGGTTACAGATACGCAGTATTTT CASSLTRVTDTQYF
many TRBJ1-6 TRBV9 NA TGTGCCAGCAGCGTAGACGGGGCTTATAATTCACCCCTCCACTTT CASSVDGAYNSPLHF
NA TRBJ1-5 TRBV28 NA TGTGCCAGCAGTTTATTCTTACAGCCCCAGCATTTT CASSLFLQPQHF
NA TRBJ2-3 TRBV19 TRBD2 TGTGCCTCAGGGACTAGCGGTACAGATACGCAGTATTTT CASGTSGTDTQYF
few TRBJ2-7 TRBV7-8 NA TGTGCCAGCAGCCCAGATCATGGGGCCTCCTACGAGCAGTACTTC CASSPDHGASYEQYF
NA TRBJ2-7 TRBV10-3 NA TGTGCCATCAGTGAGGGGGGGACATCTTCCTACGAGCAGTACTTC CAISEGGTSSYEQYF
many TRBJ2-7 TRBV5-1 TRBD1 TGCGCCAGCAGCCCCGGGACAGGGGGGTTTGAGCAGTACTTC CASSPGTGGFEQYF
NA TRBJ1-1 TRBV10-3 TRBD1 TGTGCCATCAGTGAGTCGACAGGGGGATGGACTGAAGCTTTCTTT CAISESTGGWTEAFF
few TRBJ2-7 TRBV4-2 TRBD1 TGTGCCAGCAGCCAAGGGACAAATCCAGGGGGCGAGCAGTACTTC CASSQGTNPGGEQYF
once TRBJ2-2 TRBV28 NA TGTGCCAGCACAGGAACCGGGGAGCTGTTTTTT CASTGTGELFF
NA TRBJ2-5 TRBV9 NA TGTGCCAGCAGGGACGACCGGGGAGGGGGGACCCAGTACTTC CASRDDRGGGTQYF
many TRBJ1-6 TRBV5-1 TRBD1 TGCGCCAGCAGCCCCGGACAGGGGGCTGATTCACCCCTCCACTTT CASSPGQGADSPLHF
NA TRBJ1-1 TRBV7-6 TRBD1 TGTGCCAGCAGCTATCCGAGCACAGGGGGCTCGAACACTGAAGCTTTCTTT CASSYPSTGGSNTEAFF
NA TRBJ1-1 TRBV6-5 NA TGTGCCAGCAGTTACTCTTGGTGGCAGAACACTGAAGCTTTCTTT CASSYSWWQNTEAFF
NA TRBJ2-3 TRBV4-2 NA TGTGCCAGCAGCCAAGATCGGGGGCGCACAGATACGCAGTATTTT CASSQDRGRTDTQYF
NA TRBJ2-2 TRBV7-3 TRBD2 TGTGCCAGCAGCCCCTCAGCGGGGCCCCAGATGGGGGAGCTGTTTTTT CASSPSAGPQMGELFF
NA TRBJ1-3 TRBV6-5 NA TGTGCCAGCAGCTTCGAAACTGGAAACACCATATATTTT CASSFETGNTIYF
NA TRBJ2-7 TRBV30 NA TGTGCCTGGAGTGTAAGCCTCGAGCAGTACTTC CAWSVSLEQYF
few TRBJ1-1 TRBV7-2 NA TGTGCCAGCAGCCCCGGACCCGACCATGAAGCTTTCTTT CASSPGPDHEAFF
few TRBJ1-2 TRBV11-2 TRBD1 TGTGCCAGCAGCTATCTGAAGGCGGACAGGGCTGAGGGTACCTATGGCTACACCTTC CASSYLKADRAEGTYGYTF
NA TRBJ2-5 TRBV6-5 NA TGTGCCAGCAGTTACTCGACCAGCTCGGGGACCCAGTACTTC CASSYSTSSGTQYF
NA TRBJ1-4 TRBV7-8 NA TGTGCCAGCAGCTCCGGCAGGGAGGAAAAACTGTTTTTT CASSSGREEKLFF
NA TRBJ1-4 TRBV11-2 NA TGTGCCAGCAGCCCGCCCGGCTCGGGCGCTAATGAAAAACTGTTTTTT CASSPPGSGANEKLFF
few TRBJ2-7 TRBV9 TRBD1 TGTGCCAGCAGCGTAGGGGACAGCTACGAGCAGTACTTC CASSVGDSYEQYF
many TRBJ1-1 TRBV7-3 NA TGTGCCAGCAGCCCCGGCGACAGGATGAACACTGAAGCTTTCTTT CASSPGDRMNTEAFF
NA TRBJ1-2 TRBV7-8 NA TGTGCCAGCAGCTCCCGATCCCGGACAGTTTCGGGCTATGGCTACACCTTC CASSSRSRTVSGYGYTF
once TRBJ2-7 TRBV5-4 NA TGTGCCAGCAGCTTGTTAGGGGGGGGGAGTCGCTCCTACGAGCAGTACTTC CASSLLGGGSRSYEQYF
few TRBJ1-3 TRBV9 NA TGTGCCAGCAGCCCGAGATGGGGGTCTGGAAACACCATATATTTT CASSPRWGSGNTIYF
NA TRBJ1-2 TRBV7-3 NA TGTGCCAGCAGCTTAGGACCAACGAACTATGGCTACACCTTC CASSLGPTNYGYTF
NA TRBJ2-2 TRBV5-4 NA TGTGCCAGCAGCTTAGGAGGGCGAGCCGGGGAGCTGTTTTTT CASSLGGRAGELFF
NA TRBJ2-7 TRBV18 NA TGTGCCAGCTCACCATCAGGGCGCGAGCAGTACTTC CASSPSGREQYF
NA TRBJ2-7 TRBV28 NA TGTGCCAGCAGAGACAGGTTGACCTACGAGCAGTACTTC CASRDRLTYEQYF
NA TRBJ1-4 TRBV7-9 TRBD1 TGTGCCAGCAGCTTAAACAGGGGTGGGAATGAAAAACTGTTTTTT CASSLNRGGNEKLFF
medium-sized TRBJ2-7 TRBV7-2 NA TGTGCCAGCAGCTTGCCTAATCCGTGGTACGAGCAGTACTTC CASSLPNPWYEQYF
NA TRBJ1-6 TRBV12-2 NA TGTGCAAGTCGCTTTGAGGCTGGTTGGGGAAGCTCCTATAATTCACCCCTCCACTTT CASRFEAGWGSSYNSPLHF
NA TRBJ1-1 TRBV30 NA TGTGCCTGGACTCAGGACGTCCAGGGAGCTTTCTTT CAWTQDVQGAFF
NA TRBJ2-2 TRBV2 TRBD1 TGTGCCAGCAGTATACGGACAGGGAACACCGGGGAGCTGTTTTTT CASSIRTGNTGELFF
NA TRBJ1-1 TRBV5-1 TRBD1 TGCGCCAGCAGCGCACAGGGGGCGAACACTGAAGCTTTCTTT CASSAQGANTEAFF
once TRBJ2-1 TRBV28 NA TGTGCCAGCAGTTTAGAGTTCTATGAGCAGTTCTTC CASSLEFYEQFF
NA TRBJ2-7 TRBV18 NA TGTGCCAGCTCACCAGGTGCGGGACACCTCTACGAGCAGTACTTC CASSPGAGHLYEQYF
once TRBJ1-6 TRBV15 TRBD1 TGTGCCACCAGCAGAGGGGACAGCTATAATTCACCCCTCCACTTT CATSRGDSYNSPLHF
NA TRBJ2-7 TRBV11-2 NA TGTGCCAGCAGCTTAGATTGGGGGGACTCCTACGAGCAGTACTTC CASSLDWGDSYEQYF
few TRBJ1-3 TRBV30 NA TGTGCCGGTCACTCTGGAAACACCATATATTTT CAGHSGNTIYF